The present T cell receptor (beta chain) was sequenced within a study of T cell responses to AZD1222 COVID-19 vaccine. The study, taken as a whole, reports: Spike as a whole was targeted by vaccine-associated CD4 TCRs, dominant at 160-218 and 743-854. Repertoire samples came only from after the peak T cell response. Epitopes outside B.1.351 and B.1.1.7 mutated regions reportedly drew nearly half of spike TCRs.

Comment on this clone: Antigen unknown.

Trimming removed 0 bases at V and 7 bases at J, with 7 bases between. Germline lookup yields CDR1 LGHNA and CDR2 YSLEER. There are 13 residues in the CDR3. Sequencing used immunoSEQ multiplex PCR; TCRdb keeps in-frame clones, though not all of them. The top ten clones hold about 5% of a sample with about 120,000 clones, approximately 89% of them seen once. The rearrangement links TRBV4-3 to TRBJ1-5; D is uncertain. This specimen was peripheral blood, taken on day 0 of AZD1222 vaccination. This TCR derives from an adult in good health. The CDR3: CASSQEVGQPQHF. The DNA for the CDR3 is TGCGCCAGCAGCCAAGAGGTGGGGCAGCCCCAGCATTTT.